This paragraph reports one TCR beta chain. Its antigen remains unknown. TCRdb processed the RT-PCR reads anew with MiXCR; each CDR3 protein has one entry. The sample contains more than 450,000 distinct CDR3 sequences, under 9% of which appear only once. The sample originates from a study of response to subunit inactivated influenza vaccine. The study, taken as a whole, reports: It was the authors' suggestion that each seasonal influenza vaccination recruits few new T cells.

The ends were cut back, 1 base at V and 0 bases at J, with 10 bases in the middle. Germline CDR1 reads DFQATT; CDR2 reads SNEGSKA (reference sequence). This CDR3 has 14 amino acids. This clonotype was sampled from a man aged 50 to 69 who received an inactivated influenza vaccine. The specimen was PBMCs from blood, collected less than 30 months after vaccination. The J gene is TRBJ2-7, the V gene TRBV20-1; D gene unclear. The CDR3 DNA is TGCAGTGCTAGAGCTGGACGGAGCTCCTACGAGCAGTACTTC. Translating gives CSARAGRSSYEQYF.